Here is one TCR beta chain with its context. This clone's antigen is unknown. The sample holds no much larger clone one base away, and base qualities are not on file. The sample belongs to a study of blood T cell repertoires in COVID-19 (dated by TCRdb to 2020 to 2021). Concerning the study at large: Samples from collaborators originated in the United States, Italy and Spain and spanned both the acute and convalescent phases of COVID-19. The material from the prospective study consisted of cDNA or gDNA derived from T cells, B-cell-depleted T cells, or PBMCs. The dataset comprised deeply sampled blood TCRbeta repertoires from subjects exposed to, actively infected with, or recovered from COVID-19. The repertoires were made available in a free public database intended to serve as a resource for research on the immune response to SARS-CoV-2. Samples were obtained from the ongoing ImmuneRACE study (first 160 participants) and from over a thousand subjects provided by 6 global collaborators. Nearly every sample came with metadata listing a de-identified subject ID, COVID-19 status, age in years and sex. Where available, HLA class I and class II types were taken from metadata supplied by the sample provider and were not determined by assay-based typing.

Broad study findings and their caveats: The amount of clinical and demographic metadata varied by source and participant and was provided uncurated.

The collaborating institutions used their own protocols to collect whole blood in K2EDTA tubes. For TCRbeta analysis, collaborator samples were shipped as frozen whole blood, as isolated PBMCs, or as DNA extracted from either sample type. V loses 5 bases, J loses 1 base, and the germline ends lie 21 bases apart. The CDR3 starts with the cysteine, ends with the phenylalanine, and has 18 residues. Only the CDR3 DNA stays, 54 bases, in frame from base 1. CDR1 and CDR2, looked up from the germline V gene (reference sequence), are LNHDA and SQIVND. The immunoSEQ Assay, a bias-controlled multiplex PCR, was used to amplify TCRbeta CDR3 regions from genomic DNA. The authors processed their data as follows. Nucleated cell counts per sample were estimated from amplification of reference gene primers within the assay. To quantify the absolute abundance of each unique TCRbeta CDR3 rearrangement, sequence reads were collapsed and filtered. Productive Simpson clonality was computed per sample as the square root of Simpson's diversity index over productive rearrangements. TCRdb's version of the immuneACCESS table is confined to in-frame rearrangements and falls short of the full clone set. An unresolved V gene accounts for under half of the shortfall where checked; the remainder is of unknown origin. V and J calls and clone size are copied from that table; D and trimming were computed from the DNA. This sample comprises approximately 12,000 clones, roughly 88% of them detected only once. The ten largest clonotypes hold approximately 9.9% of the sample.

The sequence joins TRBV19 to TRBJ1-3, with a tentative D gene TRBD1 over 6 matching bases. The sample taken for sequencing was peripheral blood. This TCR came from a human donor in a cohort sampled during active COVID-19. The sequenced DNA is TGTGCCAGTAGTTTTGGGTGGACAGTGGATCCTTCTGGAAACACCATATATTTT. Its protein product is CASSFGWTVDPSGNTIYF. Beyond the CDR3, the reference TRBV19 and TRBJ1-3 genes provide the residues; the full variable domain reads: DGGITQSPKYLFRKEGQNVTLSCEQNLNHDAMYWYRQDPGQGLRLIYYSQIVNDFQKGDIAEGYSVSREKKESFPLTVTSAQKNPTAFYLCASSFGWTVDPSGNTIYFGEGSWLTVV.